Listed here are 21 T cell receptor beta chains from one sample, sequenced in a study of shared clonotypes between healthy human individuals. Terminally differentiated effector memory CD45RA+ cells were left out of the naive CD8 fraction, which was CD45RO-negative and positively selected for CCR7. Sequenced by immunoSEQ multiplex PCR; TCRdb stores in-frame clones only, minus some. This repertoire shows hundreds of thousands of clones, around 93% found once; its top ten account for around 24%. The sample comprised naive CD8+ T cells sorted from blood. All receptors come from a man between 25 and 39 years old in good health.

The chain carries TRBV6-1 and TRBJ2-3; maybe TRBD2 (6 bases). V was clipped by 7 bases and J by 2 bases, with 16 bases between them. Germline CDR1 MNHNS, CDR2 SASEGT. The CDR3 is made up of 15 amino acids. CDR3 in amino acids: CASTRLEGTTDTQYF. The DNA for the CDR3 is TGTGCCAGCACCCGACTAGAAGGAACCACAGATACGCAGTATTTT.

The chain carries TRBV4-1 and TRBJ2-6, with 12 bases matching TRBD2. CDR3 length: 21 amino acids. Germline CDR1 MGHRA, CDR2 YSYEKL. The V segment lost 0 bases and the J segment 6 bases; nucleotides outside the gene matches: 15. CDR3 DNA sequence: TGCGCCAGCAGCCAAGAGGAGCCGAGACTAGCGGGAGTTAATGTGGCCAACGTCCTGACTTTC. Translation: CASSQEEPRLAGVNVANVLTF.

The chain joins TRBV28 to TRBJ2-1; D is uncertain. This CDR3 region has 15 residues. Between the trimmed V and J ends, which lost 5 bases and 8 bases, there was a span of 19 bases. The V gene's germline CDR1 is MDHEN and CDR2 SYDVKM. In DNA form, the CDR3 reads TGTGCCAGCAGTACCTTGACCGTAGGCGAGGATGAGCAGTTCTTC. Protein: CASSTLTVGEDEQFF.

V usage is TRBV14 and J usage is TRBJ2-7, with 14 nucleotides matching TRBD2. CDR3 length: 15 residues. Looked up from germline, CDR1 is SGHDN and CDR2 is FVKESK. J was trimmed by 7 bases and V by 6 bases; bases with no gene match: 8. CDR3 in DNA: TGTGCCAGCAGTCGACTAGCGGGAGGGTCGAGGGAGCAGTACTTC. It translates to CASSRLAGGSREQYF.

The chain uses TRBV28 and TRBJ1-1, with 7 bases that match TRBD1. Germline CDR1 and CDR2: MDHEN and SYDVKM. The CDR3 is 14 amino acids. Trimming removed 5 bases from V and 3 bases from J; junction bases left unmatched: 6. For the CDR3, the DNA is TGTGCCAGCAGTCGACAGGGTTCGCACACTGAAGCTTTCTTT. Protein product: CASSRQGSHTEAFF. Full variable domain (remainder filled in from reference TRBV28 and TRBJ1-1): DVKVTQSSRYLVKRTGEKVFLECVQDMDHENMFWYRQDPGLGLRLIYFSYDVKMKEKGDIPEGYSVSREKKERFSLILESASTNQTSMYLCASSRQGSHTEAFFGQGTRLTVV.

The count of this clone is one. The rearrangement uses TRBV28 and TRBJ1-5, with TRBD1 as a possible D gene (6 bases). From germline, CDR1 is MDHEN and CDR2 SYDVKM. This CDR3 spans 16 amino acids. Deletions cut 6 bases from V and 1 base from J, with 16 bases between. The CDR3 sequence is CASRTTTGTSNQPQHF. CDR3 sequence (DNA): TGTGCCAGCAGAACTACTACCGGGACAAGCAATCAGCCCCAGCATTTT.

V usage is TRBV5-1 and J usage is TRBJ2-7; D might be TRBD1 (6 bases). Trimming removed 4 bases from V and 0 bases from J, with 17 bases in between. CDR1 is SGHRS, CDR2 YFSETQ, per germline. CDR3 length: 16 residues. CDR3 in amino acids: CASSRVAGQLSYEQYF. Written as DNA, the CDR3 is TGCGCCAGCAGCCGCGTCGCCGGACAGCTCTCCTACGAGCAGTACTTC. The full variable domain, rest sourced from reference TRBV5-1 and TRBJ2-7, is KAGVTQTPRYLIKTRGQQVTLSCSPISGHRSVSWYQQTPGQGLQFLFEYFSETQRNKGNFPGRFSGRQFSNSRSEMNVSTLELGDSALYLCASSRVAGQLSYEQYFGPGTRLTVT.

The chain recombines TRBV2 with TRBJ2-5; a weak D match, TRBD1 (5 bases). The V and J ends lost 5 bases and 3 bases respectively, with 10 bases between them. CDR3 length: 13 amino acids. CDR1 and CDR2 from the germline V gene are SNHLY and FYNNEI. CDR3 loop: CASSPDSEETQYF. As DNA, the CDR3 is TGTGCCAGCAGTCCAGACAGCGAAGAGACCCAGTACTTC.

The rearrangement joins TRBV6-1 to TRBJ2-1, with D unclear. V was trimmed by 5 bases and J by 2 bases, leaving 7 bases between them. CDR3 length: 13 amino acids. The V gene's germline CDR1 is MNHNS and CDR2 SASEGT. Here the CDR3 reads CASSRSPYNEQFF. CDR3 in DNA: TGTGCCAGCAGTCGGTCCCCCTACAATGAGCAGTTCTTC.

In its sample, this clone was seen once. The rearrangement joins TRBV28 to TRBJ2-1, with 10 bases identical to TRBD1. Per germline, CDR1 MDHEN and CDR2 SYDVKM. The CDR3 sequence is 16 residues long. J was trimmed by 6 bases and V by 2 bases; bases with no gene match: 7. CDR3 loop: CASSLPGQGETNEQFF. In DNA, the CDR3 is TGTGCCAGCAGTTTACCCGGACAGGGGGAGACCAATGAGCAGTTCTTC.

This clone was picked up one time. One base away lies a much larger clone, so this may be a sequencing read error. Other DNA sequences of this sample code for an identical CDR3. The rearrangement joins TRBV2 to TRBJ2-7; the D is unclear. Germline V CDR1 and CDR2: SNHLY, FYNNEI. V was trimmed by 4 bases and J by 1 base, leaving 2 bases between them. CDR3 length: 11 residues. The CDR3 nucleotides are TGTGCCAGCAGTGCGTCCTACGAGCAGTACTTC. Translation: CASSASYEQYF.

Note on this clone: At one of its ends the junction is not consistent with the germline gene, which may arise from a read error. The genes are TRBV6-6 and TRBJ2-7; tentative D call: TRBD1 (6 bases). The CDR3 is 14 amino acids. Germline CDR1 is MNHNY and CDR2 is SVGAGI (reference sequence). In DNA, the CDR3 is TGTGCCAGCACCTTACGTGGGGGCTCCCACGAGCAGTACTTC. Amino acids: CASTLRGGSHEQYF.

This rearrangement joins TRBV11-2 to TRBJ2-5; the D is unclear. The germline V gene has CDR1 SGHAT and CDR2 FQNNGV. Between the trimmed V and J ends, which lost 2 bases and 3 bases, there was a span of 7 bases. The CDR3 runs to 13 residues. CDR3 residues: CASSLWTEETQYF. In nucleotides, the CDR3 is TGTGCCAGCAGCTTATGGACGGAAGAGACCCAGTACTTC.

This chain uses TRBV27 with TRBJ2-1, with D perhaps TRBD1 (5 bases). CDR1 is MNHEY, CDR2 SMNVEV, per germline (reference sequence). The germline V and J ends were trimmed by 2 bases and 4 bases, with 9 bases remaining between them. The CDR3 totals 14 residues. The CDR3 reads CASSLGRAYNEQFF. CDR3 sequence (DNA): TGTGCCAGCAGTTTAGGCAGGGCATACAATGAGCAGTTCTTC.

The rearrangement uses TRBV21-1 and TRBJ2-3; TRBD2 is taken as the D call from the table, unchecked against the DNA. TRBV21-1 is noted as a pseudogene. This CDR3 contains 20 residues. CDR3 sequence (DNA): TGTGCCAGCAGCAAAGGTGGGCCGGGACTAGAAAATACTAGCACAGATACGCAGTATTTT. Protein: CASSKGGPGLENTSTDTQYF.

The V gene is TRBV6-5, the J gene TRBJ1-4, with a weak D call TRBD1 (5 bases). CDR1 is MNHEY, CDR2 SVGAGI, per germline. The CDR3 sequence is 14 residues long. The germline V and J ends were trimmed by 4 bases and 4 bases, with 10 bases remaining between them. CDR3: CASSWMQGNEKLFF. CDR3 nucleotide sequence: TGTGCCAGCAGTTGGATGCAGGGTAATGAAAAACTGTTTTTT.

The sample holds one count of this clone. In the same sample, other DNA sequences code for this CDR3. The J gene is TRBJ2-7, the V gene TRBV7-9, with D possibly TRBD1 on 6 matching bases. The CDR3 is made up of 13 amino acids. From germline, CDR1 is SEHNR and CDR2 FQNEAQ (reference sequence). Trimming stripped 3 bases from V and 2 bases from J, with 8 bases between. This CDR3 reads CASSFGQTYEQYF. CDR3 DNA: TGTGCCAGCAGCTTTGGACAGACCTACGAGCAGTACTTC.

The chain recombines TRBV28 with TRBJ1-5; 7 bases agree with TRBD1. J was trimmed by 9 bases and V by 3 bases; bases with no gene match: 8. In germline, CDR1 is MDHEN, CDR2 SYDVKM. The CDR3 length is 14 residues. The CDR3 reads CASSFDRASWPQHF. Here the CDR3 DNA reads TGTGCCAGCAGTTTTGACAGGGCGTCGTGGCCCCAGCATTTT.

This chain's CDR3 is CASSYLAGDSIGVDEQYF. The CDR3 DNA reads as TGTGCCAGCAGTTATCTAGCGGGAGATTCCATAGGAGTGGACGAGCAGTACTTC. V is TRBV27 and J is TRBJ2-7, with 10 bases fitting TRBD2. The CDR3 consists of 18 residues. With 4 bases clipped from V and 5 bases from J, the junction kept 17 bases outside the gene matches. In germline, CDR1 is MNHEY, CDR2 SMNVEV (reference sequence).

CDR3 region: CASSLSGVDEQFF. The CDR3 DNA reads TGTGCCAGCAGTTTATCTGGAGTTGACGAGCAGTTCTTC. The rearrangement joins TRBV28 to TRBJ2-1, with D uncertain. Germline CDR1 MDHEN, CDR2 SYDVKM. The length of the CDR3 is 13 residues. Trimming took off 1 base at V and 10 bases at J, with 11 bases between the two ends. Full variable domain (missing parts from reference TRBV28 and TRBJ2-1): DVKVTQSSRYLVKRTGEKVFLECVQDMDHENMFWYRQDPGLGLRLIYFSYDVKMKEKGDIPEGYSVSREKKERFSLILESASTNQTSMYLCASSLSGVDEQFFGPGTRLTVL.

This chain joins TRBV5-1 and TRBJ2-1, with no clear D. This CDR3 has 14 residues. Trimming pared 3 bases from V and 0 bases from J, leaving 7 bases between. The germline gives CDR1 SGHRS, CDR2 YFSETQ. The CDR3 nucleotides read TGCGCCAGCAGCTCGGTCGGCTCCTACAATGAGCAGTTCTTC. This codes for CASSSVGSYNEQFF.